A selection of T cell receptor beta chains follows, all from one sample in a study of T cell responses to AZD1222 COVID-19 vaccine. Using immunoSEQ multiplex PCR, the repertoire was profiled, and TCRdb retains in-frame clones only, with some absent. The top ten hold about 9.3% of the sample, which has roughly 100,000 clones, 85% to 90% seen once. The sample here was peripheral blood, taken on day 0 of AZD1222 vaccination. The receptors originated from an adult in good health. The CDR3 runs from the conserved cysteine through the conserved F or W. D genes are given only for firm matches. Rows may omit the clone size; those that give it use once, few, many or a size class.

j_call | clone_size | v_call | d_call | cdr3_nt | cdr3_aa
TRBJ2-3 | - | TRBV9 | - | TGTGCCAGCAGCCTAAGACTAGGAAGCACAGATACGCAGTATTTT | CASSLRLGSTDTQYF
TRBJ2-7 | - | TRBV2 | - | TGTGCCAGCAGTGGACAGAGAAACTACGAGCAGTACTTC | CASSGQRNYEQYF
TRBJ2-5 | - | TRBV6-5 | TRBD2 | TGTGCCAGCAGCCTCGGACTAGCGGGGGAGACCCAGTACTTC | CASSLGLAGETQYF
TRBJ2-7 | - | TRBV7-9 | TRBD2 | TGTGCCAGCAGCTTACCTAGCGGAACCTACGAGCAGTACTTC | CASSLPSGTYEQYF
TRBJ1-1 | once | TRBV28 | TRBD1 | TGTGCCAGCAGTTTTGGGACAGGGATGAACACTGAAGCTTTCTTT | CASSFGTGMNTEAFF
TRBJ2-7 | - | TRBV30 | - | TGTGCCTGGAGCAGGACCGATCGAGGGGCCTACGAGCAGTACTTC | CAWSRTDRGAYEQYF
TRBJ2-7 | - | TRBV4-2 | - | TGTGCCAGCAGGGCACCAACCTACGAGCAGTACTTC | CASRAPTYEQYF
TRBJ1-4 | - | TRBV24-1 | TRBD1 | TGTGCCACCAGTGATACGGGACAGGGAAGTGAAAAACTGTTTTTT | CATSDTGQGSEKLFF
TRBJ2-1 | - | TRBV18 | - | TGTGCCAGCTCAATGAGGGTTACCTACAATGAGCAGTTCTTC | CASSMRVTYNEQFF
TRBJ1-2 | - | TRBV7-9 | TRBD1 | TGTGCCAGCAGCTTATTGGGACAGGGAAACTATGGCTACACCTTC | CASSLLGQGNYGYTF
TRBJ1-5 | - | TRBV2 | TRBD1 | TGTGCCAGCACTCTGGGACAGGGGAGTTATCAGCCCCAGCATTTT | CASTLGQGSYQPQHF
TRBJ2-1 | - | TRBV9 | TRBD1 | TGTGCCAGCAGCGCGGGACAGGGCAACAATGAGCAGTTCTTC | CASSAGQGNNEQFF
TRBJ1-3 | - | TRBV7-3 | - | TGTGCCAGCAGCTTAACAGGGAGGGACACCATATATTTT | CASSLTGRDTIYF
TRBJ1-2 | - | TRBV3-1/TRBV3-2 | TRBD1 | TGTGCCAGCAGCGAGACCTGGACAGGGATCGGCTACACCTTC | CASSETWTGIGYTF
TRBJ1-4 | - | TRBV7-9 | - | TGTGCCAGCAGCTCCCACCGGGACGGTAATGAAAAACTGTTTTTT | CASSSHRDGNEKLFF
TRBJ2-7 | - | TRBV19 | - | TGTGCCAGCAGTAATACCGGGACTTCCTACTACGAGCAGTACTTC | CASSNTGTSYYEQYF
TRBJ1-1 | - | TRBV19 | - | TGTGCCAGTAGTAACAGGAACACTGAAGCTTTCTTT | CASSNRNTEAFF
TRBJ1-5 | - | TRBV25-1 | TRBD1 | TGTGCCAGCCCAAGGACAGGTCAGCCCCAGCATTTT | CASPRTGQPQHF
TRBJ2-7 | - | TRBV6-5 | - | TGTGCCAGCATGAGCAGATTCTCCTACGAGCAGTACTTC | CASMSRFSYEQYF
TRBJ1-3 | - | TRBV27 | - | TGTGCCAGCAGTTACCAGATGGGACCTGGAAACACCATATATTTT | CASSYQMGPGNTIYF
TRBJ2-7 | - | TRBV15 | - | TGTGCCACCAGCAGTCTCTCCTACGAGCAGTACTTC | CATSSLSYEQYF
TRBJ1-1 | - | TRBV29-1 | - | TGCAGCGTTGAACCTTGGATGAACACTGAAGCTTTCTTT | CSVEPWMNTEAFF
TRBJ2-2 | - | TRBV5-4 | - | TGTGCCAGCAGCTTGATGCGGAGGAGCCAGTCCGGGGAGCTGTTTTTT | CASSLMRRSQSGELFF
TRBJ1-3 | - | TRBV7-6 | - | TGTGCCAGCAGCCCCAGAGGGACTGACGGTGGAAACACCATATATTTT | CASSPRGTDGGNTIYF
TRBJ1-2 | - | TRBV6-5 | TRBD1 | TGTGCCAGCACGCGGGACAGGGTTAAAGATGGCTACACCTTC | CASTRDRVKDGYTF
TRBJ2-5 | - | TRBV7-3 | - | TGTGCCAGCAGCCTGAACGGGGGCGCCCAAGAGACCCAGTACTTC | CASSLNGGAQETQYF
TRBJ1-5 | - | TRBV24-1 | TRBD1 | TGTGCCACCAGTGAGGGGACAGGGGTTAGTCAGCCCCAGCATTTT | CATSEGTGVSQPQHF
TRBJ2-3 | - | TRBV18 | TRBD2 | TGTGCCAGCTCACCGGCGGGGGAGACAGATACGCAGTATTTT | CASSPAGETDTQYF
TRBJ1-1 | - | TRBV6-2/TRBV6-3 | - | TGTGCCAGCAGCCCTAGCGGGATGAACACTGAAGCTTTCTTT | CASSPSGMNTEAFF
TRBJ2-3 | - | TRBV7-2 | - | TGTGCCAGCAGCTTAGGGGGGAGGTACGATACGCAGTATTTT | CASSLGGRYDTQYF
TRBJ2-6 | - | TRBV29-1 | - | TGCAGCGTTGGCCAAGGGGCTGGGGCCAACGTCCTGACTTTC | CSVGQGAGANVLTF
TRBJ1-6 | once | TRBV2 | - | TGTGCCAGCAGCCCCAGGGGCACACCCCTCCACTTT | CASSPRGTPLHF
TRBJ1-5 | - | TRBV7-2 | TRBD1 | TGTGCCAGCAGCTTAGCAGGGGGCTATCAGCCCCAGCATTTT | CASSLAGGYQPQHF
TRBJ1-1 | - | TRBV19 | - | TGTGCCAGTAGTATTAAGGGGAACACTGAAGCTTTCTTT | CASSIKGNTEAFF
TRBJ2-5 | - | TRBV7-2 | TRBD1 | TGTGCCAGCAGACTCACAGGGGGCAACCAAGAGACCCAGTACTTC | CASRLTGGNQETQYF
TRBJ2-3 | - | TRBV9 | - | TGTGCCAGCAGCGTAGTAGGGCGGGAAGATACAGATACGCAGTATTTT | CASSVVGREDTDTQYF
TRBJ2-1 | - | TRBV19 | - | TGTGCCAGTAGTATTGGCGGATACAATGAGCAGTTCTTC | CASSIGGYNEQFF
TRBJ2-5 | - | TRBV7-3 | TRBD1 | TGTGCCAGCAGCCCGACCGGGACAGCTTTGGAGACCCAGTACTTC | CASSPTGTALETQYF
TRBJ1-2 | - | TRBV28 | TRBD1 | TGTGCCAGCAGTGTAACAGGGGGCAACTATGGCTACACCTTC | CASSVTGGNYGYTF
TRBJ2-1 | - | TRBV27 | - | TGTGCCAGCAGTTTAAGGGGTGAGCAGTTCTTC | CASSLRGEQFF
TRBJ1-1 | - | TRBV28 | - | TGTGCCAGCAGTTTATTTCAGGGAACTGAAGCTTTCTTT | CASSLFQGTEAFF